This T cell receptor (beta chain) emerged from a study of blood T cell repertoires in COVID-19. Overall study: Donors in the United States, Italy and Spain gave samples during acute or convalescent COVID-19.

This CDR3 has 14 residues. V was cut by 4 bases and J by 0 bases, with 11 bases left in between. Germline V gene lookup returns CDR1 SGDLS and CDR2 YYNGEE. Profiled with immunoSEQ multiplex PCR; TCRdb holds only in-frame clones, not every one. This sample has 250,000 to 350,000 clones, with about 91% found just once. Sequenced material: peripheral blood. The chain has TRBV9 and TRBJ2-7; D possibly corresponds to TRBD1 (6 bases). This TCR was recovered from an older woman with acute or convalescent COVID-19. CDR3: CASSPGQSSYEQYF. DNA of the CDR3: TGTGCCAGCAGCCCCGGACAGAGCTCCTACGAGCAGTACTTC.